This TCR beta chain was sequenced during a study of OX40 agonist ivuxolimab in advanced cancers. At the level of the study: Patients got intravenous ivuxolimab at 0.01 to 10 mg/kg every 2 weeks. Study-level points and caveats: The average count of expanded clones was higher among CD8+ T cells than among CD4+.

About this clone: Its antigen is not known.

Looked up from germline, CDR1 is LNHDA and CDR2 is SQIVND (reference sequence). The ends were cut back, 6 bases at V and 0 bases at J, with 15 bases in the middle. CDR3 length: 16 amino acids. Sequenced by immunoSEQ multiplex PCR; TCRdb stores in-frame clones only, minus some. This sample has roughly 80,000 clones, with around 80% found just once. The clonotype comes from an adult with an advanced solid tumor such as melanoma, head and neck, liver or kidney cancer. This chain joins TRBV19 and TRBJ1-3; the D is unclear. This specimen consisted of CD4+ or CD8+ T cells sorted from blood, obtained in a trial of the OX40 agonist ivuxolimab. The CDR3 sequence is CASSPSGRASGNTIYF. As DNA, the CDR3 is TGTGCCAGTAGCCCCTCGGGGAGGGCCTCTGGAAACACCATATATTTT.